This passage covers 11 T cell receptor beta chains from one sample sequenced in a study of blood T cells in healthy people across ages. It was with a sample-barcoded 5' primer and a J-beta primer mix that a second PCR of roughly 7 to 12 cycles was run. TCRdb processed the 5' RACE reads anew with MiXCR; each CDR3 protein has one entry. The profile shows roughly 800,000 distinct CDR3 sequences, 58% of them singletons. The sequenced material came from blood. These receptors all come from a man between 25 and 39 years old in good health.

This chain connects TRBV11-2 to TRBJ2-3; D uncertain. The V gene lost 3 bases and the J gene lost 4 bases, with 11 bases spanning the gap. The V gene's germline CDR1 is SGHAT and CDR2 FQNNGV. The CDR3 covers 14 residues. CDR3 amino acids: CASSFASGPDTQYF. In DNA, the CDR3 is TGTGCCAGCAGCTTTGCTAGTGGCCCAGATACGCAGTATTTT.

This clonotype appeared a few times. The chain has TRBV5-1 and TRBJ2-4; D remains ambiguous. The assigned J gene may be wrong: the sequence end matches TRBJ2-7 better. This CDR3 comprises 14 residues. Germline V gene lookup returns CDR1 SGHRS and CDR2 YFSETQ. CDR3 residues: CASSLTSASYEQYF. CDR3 DNA sequence: TGCGCCAGCAGCTTGACGTCAGCCTCCTACGAGCAGTACTTC.

Comment on this clonotype: At one boundary the junction diverges from the germline segment, which might be a read error. This chain links TRBV10-3 with TRBJ2-5; D is possibly TRBD2 (5 bases). The CDR3 is 13 residues long. Germline V gives CDR1 ENHRY, CDR2 SYGVKD. The CDR3 spells CTISEGVKETQYF. CDR3 coding DNA: TGTACCATCAGTGAGGGCGTCAAAGAGACCCAGTACTTC.

The chain recombines TRBV4-1 with TRBJ1-5; D call uncertain. CDR1 is MGHRA and CDR2 is YSYEKL in the germline V gene. This CDR3 has 15 residues. Trimming pared 1 base from V and 3 bases from J, leaving 10 bases between. This CDR3 reads CASSQGQVNNQPQHF. The CDR3 DNA sequence: TGCGCCAGCAGCCAAGGTCAGGTGAACAATCAGCCCCAGCATTTT.

This chain links TRBV12-3 or TRBV12-4 with TRBJ2-1, with 8 bases fitting TRBD2. The CDR3 runs to 18 residues. Losses at the gene ends were 4 bases for V and 6 bases for J; bases not matched to a gene: 17. The CDR3 DNA sequence: TGTGCCAGCAGTTCCGCTAGCGGGCGCCCAAGACTTGCCAATGAGCAGTTCTTC. Amino acids: CASSSASGRPRLANEQFF.

The chain is built from TRBV20-1 and TRBJ2-4; 7 positions agree with TRBD2. V trimming: 6 bases; J trimming: 0 bases; junction bases outside the gene matches: 8. Germline V gene data show CDR1 as DFQATT and CDR2 as SNEGSKA (reference sequence). CDR3 size: 15 residues. CDR3 in DNA: TGCAGTGCCGAGACTAGCCGGTTAGCCAAAAACATTCAGTACTTC. Translated: CSAETSRLAKNIQYF.

This chain joins TRBV24-1 and TRBJ2-1; 10 positions match TRBD2. J lost 5 bases, V lost 9 bases, and 6 bases had no gene match. In germline, CDR1 is KGHDR, CDR2 SFDVKD. The CDR3 is 14 amino acids. The DNA for the CDR3 is TGTGCCACCCACAGCGGGAGGGCCCACAATGAGCAGTTCTTC. It translates to CATHSGRAHNEQFF.

The chain joins TRBV5-1 to TRBJ1-1; possibly TRBD1 for D (5 bases). V gave up 3 bases and J gave up 1 base, with 7 bases separating them. The CDR3 is made up of 13 amino acids. The germline V gene has CDR1 SGHRS and CDR2 YFSETQ. The CDR3 is CASSWTRNTEAFF. The CDR3 DNA is TGCGCCAGCAGCTGGACAAGGAACACTGAAGCTTTCTTT.

The rearrangement links TRBV5-1 to TRBJ2-3, with D uncertain. The CDR3 runs 14 residues. With 3 bases removed from V and 2 bases from J, the gap between germline ends came to 10 bases. Germline V gives CDR1 SGHRS, CDR2 YFSETQ. The CDR3 reads CASSSDTFTDTQYF. The CDR3 bases are TGCGCCAGCAGCTCCGACACTTTCACAGATACGCAGTATTTT.

The chain is built from TRBV6-2 or TRBV6-3 and TRBJ2-1; 7 nucleotides align to TRBD2. Germline V gene sequence: CDR1 MNHEY, CDR2 SVGEGT. The CDR3 is made up of 16 amino acids. After removal of 1 base from V and 6 bases from J, the junction contained 9 bases not matched to a gene. The CDR3, as DNA: TGTGCCAGCAGTTACTTGACTAGGACTAGTCTCAATGAGCAGTTCTTC. Translation gives CASSYLTRTSLNEQFF.

This chain connects TRBV15 to TRBJ1-2; D remains unclear. Per the germline V gene, CDR1 is LNHNV and CDR2 is YYDKDF (reference sequence). The CDR3 is 13 amino acids. The V gene lost 0 bases and the J gene lost 4 bases, with 6 bases spanning the gap. CDR3 bases: TGTGCCACCAGCAGAGATTCAGTCTATGGCTACACCTTC. This translates into CATSRDSVYGYTF.